These 6 T cell receptor beta chains share one sample of origin, sequenced in a study of blood T cell repertoires in COVID-19. TCRdb's copy holds only in-frame clones and misses some; the assay was immunoSEQ multiplex PCR. The sample carries about 53,000 clones, roughly 89% recorded once. Sequencing used peripheral blood. The receptors come from a man aged 50-60 years with acute or convalescent COVID-19.

The chain uses TRBV15 and TRBJ2-1; 10 bases are a match to TRBD1. The CDR3 is 19 amino acids. Trimming at V came to 0 bases and at J to 2 bases, leaving 10 bases not matched to a gene. Germline loops: CDR1 LNHNV, CDR2 YYDKDF (reference sequence). The CDR3 protein is CATSRDLKVTGGTYNEQFF. The CDR3 DNA reads TGTGCCACCAGCAGAGATTTGAAAGTGACAGGGGGCACCTACAATGAGCAGTTCTTC.

The V call is TRBV9, the J call TRBJ1-6, with D unresolved. The CDR3 has 16 amino acids. The V gene's germline CDR1 is SGDLS and CDR2 YYNGEE. V lost 0 bases and J lost 2, with 9 bases in between. Written as DNA, the CDR3 is TGTGCCAGCAGCGTAGGGGGAGGGACCTATAATTCACCCCTCCACTTT. It translates to CASSVGGGTYNSPLHF.

The chain is built from TRBV2 and TRBJ1-2, with D possibly matching TRBD1 (5 bases). CDR3 size: 14 residues. Germline V gives CDR1 SNHLY, CDR2 FYNNEI. The V and J ends lost 4 bases and 2 bases respectively, with 11 bases between them. The CDR3 DNA is TGTGCCAGCAGTGGCGGGACGCGAAACTATGGCTACACCTTC. Translating gives CASSGGTRNYGYTF.

In DNA, the CDR3 is TGTGCCAGCAGTTACGGGGGACAGACTTCTAACTATGGCTACACCTTC. Its translation is CASSYGGQTSNYGYTF. The chain has TRBV6-5 and TRBJ1-2, with 7 nucleotides matching TRBD1. The CDR3 contains 16 residues. Germline trimming cut 2 bases from V and 0 bases from J; bases unmatched to any gene: 6. Germline V gene data show CDR1 as MNHEY and CDR2 as SVGAGI.

This sequence joins TRBV5-1 and TRBJ2-2, with TRBD2 matching 7 bases. This CDR3 comprises 16 residues. Germline V gives CDR1 SGHRS, CDR2 YFSETQ. J was trimmed by 3 bases and V by 1 base; bases with no gene match: 6. DNA of the CDR3: TGCGCCAGCAGCTTGCTGACTAGCCGGGACACCGGGGAGCTGTTTTTT. It codes for CASSLLTSRDTGELFF.

The CDR3 is CASSQTGPYTDTQYF. The CDR3 DNA is TGTGCCAGCAGTCAAACAGGGCCCTACACAGATACGCAGTATTTT. The V call is TRBV6-5, the J call TRBJ2-3; TRBD1 is a possible D gene (6 bases). Between the trimmed V and J ends, which lost 5 bases and 2 bases, there was a span of 14 bases. Germline-derived CDR1 and CDR2 are MNHEY and SVGAGI. This CDR3 has 15 residues.